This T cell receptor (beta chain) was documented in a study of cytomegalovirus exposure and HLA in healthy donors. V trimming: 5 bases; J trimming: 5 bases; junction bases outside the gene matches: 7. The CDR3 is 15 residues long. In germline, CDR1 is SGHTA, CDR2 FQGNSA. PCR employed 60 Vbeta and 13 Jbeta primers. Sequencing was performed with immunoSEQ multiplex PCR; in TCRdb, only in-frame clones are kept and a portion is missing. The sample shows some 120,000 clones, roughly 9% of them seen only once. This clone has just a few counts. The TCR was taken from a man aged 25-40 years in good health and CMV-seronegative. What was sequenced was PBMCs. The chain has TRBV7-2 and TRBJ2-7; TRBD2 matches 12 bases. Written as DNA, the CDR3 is TGTGCCAGCAGCATACAGACTAGCGGGAGCAACGAGCAGTACTTC. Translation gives CASSIQTSGSNEQYF.